The 6 T cell receptor beta chains below were found in one sample sequenced in a study of T-cell memory formation after mild COVID-19. TCRdb reanalysed the 5' RACE reads using MiXCR and keeps one entry per CDR3 protein. The profile covers fewer than 600,000 distinct CDR3 sequences, with 20% to 25% appearing a single time and 7.5% to 9.5% taken by the ten largest. The sample was PBMCs or a T cell subset sorted from them (not recorded which). The source is an adult woman who had mild COVID-19 (a few samples of this study predate the infection). Cell type and time point are not known.

The gene calls are TRBV12-5 and TRBJ2-5; D remains ambiguous. The CDR3 spans 12 residues. Trimming left V 5 bases short and J 0 bases short, with 4 bases between. Germline V gene data show CDR1 as LGHNT and CDR2 as FRNRAP. The CDR3, as DNA: TGTGCTAGTGGTCCCCACCAAGAGACCCAGTACTTC. It yields the protein CASGPHQETQYF.

This clonotype was seen more than once but under ten times. The CDR3 region is CSALRGTGNGEVYNEQFF. The DNA of the CDR3 is TGCAGTGCCCTGAGGGGGACAGGGAACGGGGAGGTGTACAATGAGCAGTTCTTC. V usage is TRBV20-1 and J usage is TRBJ2-1, with 9 bases identical to TRBD1. V was clipped by 6 bases and J by 4 bases; unmatched bases: 19. The germline gives CDR1 DFQATT, CDR2 SNEGSKA (reference sequence). This CDR3 spans 18 amino acids.

This rearrangement joins TRBV6-5 to TRBJ1-1, with TRBD1 matching 7 bases. The CDR3 runs 15 residues. Germline-derived CDR1 and CDR2 are MNHEY and SVGAGI. With V trimmed by 2 bases and J by 5 bases, 8 bases remained unmatched. CDR3 in DNA: TGTGCCAGCAGTTACGAGGGGGCAATAATTACTGAAGCTTTCTTT. Translating it yields CASSYEGAIITEAFF.

There are a few counts of this clonotype. The V gene is TRBV6-5, the J gene TRBJ2-1; 13 bases fit TRBD2. Losses at the gene ends were 5 bases for V and 10 bases for J; bases not matched to a gene: 5. CDR3 size: 14 residues. Germline assignment: CDR1 MNHEY and CDR2 SVGAGI. In DNA, the CDR3 is TGTGCCAGCAGTAAACTAGCGGGGGGGCAAGAGCAGTTCTTC. Translation: CASSKLAGGQEQFF.

About this clonotype itself: A junction end diverges from the germline sequence, so it may reflect a read error. CDR3 bases: TGTGCCAGCAGCGGGTACTCTGGGGCCAACTTCCTGACTTTC. It encodes CASSGYSGANFLTF. The V call is TRBV7-2, the J call TRBJ2-6, with TRBD1 as a possible D gene (5 bases). The CDR3 covers 14 residues. Germline V gene data show CDR1 as SGHTA and CDR2 as FQGNSA.

This clonotype was observed at least ten times. This chain joins TRBV12-3 or TRBV12-4 and TRBJ2-4; tentatively, D is TRBD1 or TRBD2 (5 bases each). The CDR3 length is 16 residues. Trimming cost V 6 bases and J 6 bases, with 21 bases left between them. Here the CDR3 DNA reads TGTGCCAGCAGCAATCCGAGGGGCCTGGGGAGAAACATTCAGTACTTC. Encoded protein: CASSNPRGLGRNIQYF.